Following are 27 T cell receptor beta chains from one sample sequenced in a study of CD8+CD57+ T cells in acquired aplastic anemia. It was genomic DNA that served as the template for profiling TCR beta VDJ and CDR3. MiXCR was run by TCRdb on the reads, yielding one entry per CDR3 protein. The sample carries approximately 58,000 distinct CDR3 sequences, approximately 50% recorded once. Patients chosen for sequencing had shown CD8+CD57+ cell expansion by flow cytometry. Sequencing used sorted CD4+, CD8+, or CD8+CD57+ T cells (not recorded which) from PBMCs. The receptors originated from a human donor with aplastic anemia.

This clonotype has a handful of counts. The gene calls are TRBV19 and TRBJ2-7, with D hard to call. Germline loops: CDR1 LNHDA, CDR2 SQIVND (reference sequence). This CDR3 region has 11 residues. Trimming shortened V by 6 bases and J by 7 bases, and 10 bases separated the two germline ends. CDR3 DNA: TGTGCCAGTAGCATCAACTCTGAGCAGTACTTC. It encodes CASSINSEQYF.

The sample holds one count of this clonotype. The chain links TRBV29-1 to TRBJ2-2; D gene ambiguous. This CDR3 region has 11 residues. Germline V gene data show CDR1 as SQVTM and CDR2 as ANQGSEA. The CDR3 spells CSTGDTGELFF. CDR3 nucleotides: TGCAGTACGGGTGACACCGGGGAGCTGTTTTTT.

This clonotype was seen a few times. The V call is TRBV19, the J call TRBJ2-7; D is uncertain. V gave up 5 bases and J gave up 2 bases, with 13 bases separating them. The CDR3 is made up of 14 amino acids. CDR1 and CDR2 (germline): LNHDA, SQIVND (reference sequence). CDR3 sequence reads: CASSLGRNTYEQYF. CDR3 DNA sequence: TGTGCCAGTAGTCTCGGCAGGAACACCTACGAGCAGTACTTC.

The chain joins TRBV7-9 to TRBJ2-7, with D maybe TRBD2 (5 bases). The CDR3 length is 12 residues. Germline V gives CDR1 SEHNR, CDR2 FQNEAQ (reference sequence). The V and J ends lost 6 bases and 0 bases respectively, with 6 bases between them. The CDR3 nucleotides are TGTGCCAGCAGAGCGGACTCCTACGAGCAGTACTTC. Translation: CASRADSYEQYF.

The rearrangement uses TRBV4-1 and TRBJ1-6, with 9 bases matching TRBD1. CDR1 and CDR2 (germline): MGHRA, YSYEKL. The trim removed 4 bases at V and 8 bases at J, leaving 3 bases unmatched. The CDR3 is 14 amino acids. The CDR3 nucleotides read TGCGCCAGCAGCCGACGACAGGGGGATTCACCCCTCCACTTT. It encodes CASSRRQGDSPLHF.

The chain is built from TRBV20-1 and TRBJ2-7, with 8 bases fitting TRBD1. V was clipped by 5 bases and J by 11 bases; unmatched bases: 11. The CDR3 loop spans 12 amino acids. From germline, CDR1 is DFQATT and CDR2 SNEGSKA (reference sequence). The DNA for the CDR3 is TGCAGTGCTGGACAGGGAAGGGGGATTGAGTACTTC. It codes for CSAGQGRGIEYF.

In its sample, this clonotype was seen many times. The genes are TRBV10-3 and TRBJ1-6; unclear D gene. In germline, CDR1 is ENHRY, CDR2 SYGVKD. With 2 bases removed from V and 7 bases from J, the gap between germline ends came to 21 bases. This CDR3 has 18 residues. CDR3 DNA sequence: TGTGCCATCAGTGAGCTTTGGGCCCGCCCTGTAGGCAATTCACCCCTCCACTTT. Translating it yields CAISELWARPVGNSPLHF.

The chain uses TRBV2 and TRBJ2-7; D is unclear. The CDR3 covers 14 residues. From germline, CDR1 is SNHLY and CDR2 FYNNEI. V was clipped by 7 bases and J by 0 bases, with 13 bases between them. The CDR3 here is CASTLDISSYEQYF. The CDR3 DNA follows: TGTGCCAGCACTCTCGACATATCCTCCTACGAGCAGTACTTC.

This sequence joins TRBV4-2 and TRBJ2-1; TRBD1 or TRBD2 may be the D gene (5 bases each). Trimming removed 8 bases from V and 0 bases from J, with 17 bases in between. The length of the CDR3 is 16 residues. From germline, CDR1 is LGHNA and CDR2 YNFKEQ. The CDR3 DNA is TGTGCCAGCCCACCCCTAGGGACCCTCTCCTACAATGAGCAGTTCTTC. Translation: CASPPLGTLSYNEQFF.

This clonotype was detected ten times or more. The genes are TRBV4-3 and TRBJ2-7; weak D call: TRBD1 (7 bases). V dropped 0 bases and J dropped 2 bases, with 14 bases sitting between them. Germline V gives CDR1 LGHNA, CDR2 YSLEER. The CDR3 contains 16 residues. CDR3 in DNA: TGCGCCAGCAGCCAAGAGGGGGGACAGCCGGCCTACGAGCAGTACTTC. Residues: CASSQEGGQPAYEQYF.

The chain is built from TRBV25-1 and TRBJ1-1; no clear D. The germline V gene has CDR1 MGHDK and CDR2 SYGVNS. Trimming left V 6 bases short and J 4 bases short, with 15 bases between. The CDR3 contains 14 residues. In DNA, the CDR3 is TGTGCCAGCAGGAGGGCCGCGGCGGGCACTGAAGCTTTCTTT. Translated, it gives CASRRAAAGTEAFF.

J is TRBJ2-5 and V is TRBV10-3; D may be TRBD2 (5 bases). This CDR3 comprises 14 residues. The V gene lost 2 bases and the J gene lost 4 bases, with 11 bases spanning the gap. CDR1 and CDR2 from the germline V gene are ENHRY and SYGVKD. Written as DNA, the CDR3 is TGTGCCATCAGTGAGAACAGAGGAGGAGAGACCCAGTACTTC. It is translated as CAISENRGGETQYF.

The rearrangement joins TRBV15 to TRBJ2-6; D is possibly TRBD2 (6 bases). The CDR3 covers 15 residues. V lost 5 bases and J lost 0, with 8 bases in between. Germline CDR1 LNHNV, CDR2 YYDKDF (reference sequence). The DNA for the CDR3 is TGTGCCACCAGCGGGGGGAACTCTGGGGCCAACGTCCTGACTTTC. It yields the protein CATSGGNSGANVLTF.

Turning to this clonotype: This may be a read error: a much more frequent sequence differs by one nucleotide. DNA of the CDR3: TGTGCCAGCCGTGCGGGGGGGCTGGATGAGCAGCTCTTC. Translating it yields CASRAGGLDEQLF. The rearrangement joins TRBV27 to TRBJ2-1; 9 nucleotides align to TRBD2. This CDR3 spans 13 amino acids. CDR1 is MNHEY, CDR2 SMNVEV, per germline (reference sequence).

The chain combines TRBV29-1 with TRBJ2-1, with TRBD1 identical over 7 bases. The ends lost 4 bases at V and 1 base at J; junction bases unmatched: 7. The CDR3 contains 15 residues. The germline gives CDR1 SQVTM, CDR2 ANQGSEA. CDR3 sequence reads: CSVGQGFRSYNEQFF. The CDR3 DNA sequence: TGCAGCGTTGGACAGGGTTTCAGATCCTACAATGAGCAGTTCTTC.

The chain recombines TRBV20-1 with TRBJ1-5; D is perhaps TRBD1 (5 bases). From germline, CDR1 is DFQATT and CDR2 SNEGSKA (reference sequence). Trimming cost V 5 bases and J 0 bases, with 11 bases left between them. The CDR3 length is 14 residues. The CDR3 protein is CSAGGTASNQPQHF. The CDR3 bases are TGCAGTGCTGGGGGGACGGCTAGCAATCAGCCCCAGCATTTT.

J is TRBJ2-7 and V is TRBV20-1; 8 positions match TRBD2. The CDR3 loop spans 13 amino acids. V gave up 6 bases and J gave up 2 bases; unmatched junction bases: 6. CDR1 and CDR2 (germline): DFQATT, SNEGSKA (reference sequence). CDR3 bases: TGCAGTGCCCCCTTAGCGGGGACCTACGAGCAGTACTTC. As protein: CSAPLAGTYEQYF.

The genes are TRBV10-3 and TRBJ1-2; 7 bases line up with TRBD1. The length of the CDR3 is 11 residues. From germline, CDR1 is ENHRY and CDR2 SYGVKD. Unmatched junction bases numbered 5, after V lost 6 bases and J lost 10 bases. In nucleotides, the CDR3 is TGTGCCATCAGGGGGGACAGTGACTACACCTTC. Its translation: CAIRGDSDYTF.

This chain joins TRBV19 and TRBJ2-2, with D perhaps TRBD2 (7 bases). The CDR3 has 15 amino acids. CDR1 and CDR2 from the germline V gene are LNHDA and SQIVND (reference sequence). The V end was cut by 3 bases, the J end by 3 bases, with 11 bases between. The CDR3, as DNA: TGTGCCAGTAGTATTGGGGGGGCCTACACCGGGGAGCTGTTTTTT. It encodes CASSIGGAYTGELFF.

The V call is TRBV2, the J call TRBJ1-2; no clear D. Trimming stripped 5 bases from V and 1 base from J, with 8 bases between. Germline CDR1 is SNHLY and CDR2 is FYNNEI. CDR3 size: 13 residues. CDR3 nucleotides: TGTGCCAGCAGTTCTACAAATAACTATGGCTACACCTTC. It is translated as CASSSTNNYGYTF.

This clonotype was recorded many times. The chain joins TRBV25-1 to TRBJ1-2; D is unclear. This CDR3 region has 13 residues. Trimming left V 1 base short and J 8 bases short, with 11 bases between. CDR1 is MGHDK, CDR2 SYGVNS, per germline. CDR3 sequence: CASSESATEGYTF. The CDR3 DNA sequence: TGTGCCAGCAGTGAATCGGCAACCGAAGGCTACACCTTC.

V usage is TRBV2 and J usage is TRBJ2-7; D unclear. The CDR3 is made up of 13 amino acids. Germline values: CDR1 SNHLY, CDR2 FYNNEI. V was pared by 2 bases and J by 2 bases, with 7 bases between. The CDR3 sequence is CASSEWHAYEQYF. The CDR3 nucleotides are TGTGCCAGCAGTGAATGGCATGCCTACGAGCAGTACTTC.

The V and J genes are TRBV7-7 and TRBJ2-5; D is uncertain. This CDR3 spans 13 amino acids. V was pared by 3 bases and J by 4 bases, with 9 bases between. Germline CDR1 and CDR2: SSHAT and FNYEAQ (reference sequence). The CDR3 DNA follows: TGTGCCAGCAGCTTGGAGTTAACAGAGACCCAGTACTTC. Residues: CASSLELTETQYF. The entire variable domain, with the rest obtained from reference TRBV7-7 and TRBJ2-5, is as follows: GAGVSQSPRYKVTKRGQDVTLRCDPISSHATLYWYQQALGQGPEFLTYFNYEAQPDKSGLPSDRFSAERPEGSISTLTIQRTEQRDSAMYRCASSLELTETQYFGPGTRLLVL.

V gene TRBV15 combines with J gene TRBJ2-2; the D gene could be TRBD1 or TRBD2 (5 bases each). The V gene's germline CDR1 is LNHNV and CDR2 YYDKDF (reference sequence). The V gene lost 5 bases and the J gene lost 9 bases, with 16 bases spanning the gap. CDR3 length: 14 amino acids. The CDR3: CATSLGTGYRELFF. The CDR3 nucleotides are TGTGCCACCAGCCTGGGGACGGGTTACCGGGAGCTGTTTTTT.

The rearrangement links TRBV7-9 to TRBJ2-7; D is undetermined. Germline-derived CDR1 and CDR2 are SEHNR and FQNEAQ (reference sequence). Trimming took 4 bases from V and 7 from J, leaving 11 bases between them. This CDR3 comprises 12 residues. The CDR3: CASSSLSREQYF. The CDR3 DNA reads as TGTGCCAGCAGCTCCCTCTCACGTGAGCAGTACTTC.

This clonotype was found many times. The chain uses TRBV12-3 or TRBV12-4 and TRBJ1-2; possible D gene TRBD1, 6 bases. There are 15 residues in the CDR3. With 6 bases removed from V and 8 bases from J, the gap between germline ends came to 22 bases. The DNA for the CDR3 is TGTGCCAGCAGGACGTCCGCTGGAGGGGGTCGGGGCTACACCTTC. Residues: CASRTSAGGGRGYTF.

V is TRBV7-6 and J is TRBJ2-7; D tentatively fits TRBD1 or TRBD2 (6 bases each). CDR1 SGHVS and CDR2 FNYEAQ come from the germline V gene. V shed 3 bases and J shed 0 bases, with 9 bases lying between them. This CDR3 spans 14 amino acids. The CDR3 reads CASSFRGLSYEQYF. The CDR3 nucleotides are TGTGCCAGCAGCTTCCGGGGGCTCTCCTACGAGCAGTACTTC.